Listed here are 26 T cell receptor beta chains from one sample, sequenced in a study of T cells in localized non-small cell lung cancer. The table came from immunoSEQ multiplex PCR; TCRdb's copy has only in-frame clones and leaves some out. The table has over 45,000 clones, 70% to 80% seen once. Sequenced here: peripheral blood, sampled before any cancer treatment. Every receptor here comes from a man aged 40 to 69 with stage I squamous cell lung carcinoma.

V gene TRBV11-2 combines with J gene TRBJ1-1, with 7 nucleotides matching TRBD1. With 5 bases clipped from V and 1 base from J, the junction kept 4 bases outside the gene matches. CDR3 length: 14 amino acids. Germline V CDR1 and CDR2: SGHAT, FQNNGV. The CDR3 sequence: CASSGGGWNTEAFF. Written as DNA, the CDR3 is TGTGCCAGCAGCGGAGGGGGCTGGAACACTGAAGCTTTCTTT.

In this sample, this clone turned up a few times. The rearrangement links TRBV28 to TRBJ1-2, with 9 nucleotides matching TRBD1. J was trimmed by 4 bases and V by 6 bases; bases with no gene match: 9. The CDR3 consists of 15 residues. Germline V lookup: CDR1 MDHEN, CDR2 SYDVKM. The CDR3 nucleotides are TGTGCCAGCAGCCACCGACAGGGGGATATCTATGGCTACACCTTC. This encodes CASSHRQGDIYGYTF.

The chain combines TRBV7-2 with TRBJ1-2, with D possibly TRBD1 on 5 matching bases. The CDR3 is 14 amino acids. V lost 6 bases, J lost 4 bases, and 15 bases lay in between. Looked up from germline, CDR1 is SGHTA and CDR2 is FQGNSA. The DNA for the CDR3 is TGTGCCAGCAGATTGAACCCGGGGACCTATGGCTACACCTTC. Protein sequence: CASRLNPGTYGYTF.

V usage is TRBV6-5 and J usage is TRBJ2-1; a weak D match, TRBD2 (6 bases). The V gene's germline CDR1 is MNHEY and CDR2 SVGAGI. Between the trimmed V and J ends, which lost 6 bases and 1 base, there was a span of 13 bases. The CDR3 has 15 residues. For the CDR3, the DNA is TGTGCCAGCAGCCGACTAGTTTCGTCCTACAATGAGCAGTTCTTC. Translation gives CASSRLVSSYNEQFF.

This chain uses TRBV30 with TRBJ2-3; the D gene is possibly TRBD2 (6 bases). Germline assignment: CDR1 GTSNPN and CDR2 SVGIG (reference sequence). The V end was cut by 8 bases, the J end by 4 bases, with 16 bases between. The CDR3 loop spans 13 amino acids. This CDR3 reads CALSQGGADTQYF. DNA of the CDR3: TGTGCCCTCTCTCAGGGCGGGGCAGATACGCAGTATTTT.

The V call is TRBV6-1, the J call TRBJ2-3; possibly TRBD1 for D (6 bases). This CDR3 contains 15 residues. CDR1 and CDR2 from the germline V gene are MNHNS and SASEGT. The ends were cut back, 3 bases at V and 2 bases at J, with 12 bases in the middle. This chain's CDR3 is CASSDRDTDTDTQYF. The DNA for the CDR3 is TGTGCCAGCAGTGATCGGGACACCGACACAGATACGCAGTATTTT.

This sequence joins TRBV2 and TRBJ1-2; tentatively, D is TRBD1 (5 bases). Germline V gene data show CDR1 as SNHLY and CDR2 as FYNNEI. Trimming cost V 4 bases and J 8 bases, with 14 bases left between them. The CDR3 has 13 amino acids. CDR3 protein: CASSGRGGGGYTF. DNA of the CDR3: TGTGCCAGCAGTGGAAGGGGCGGCGGCGGCTACACCTTC. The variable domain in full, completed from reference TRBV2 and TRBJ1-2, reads EPEVTQTPSHQVTQMGQEVILRCVPISNHLYFYWYRQILGQKVEFLVSFYNNEISEKSEIFDDQFSVERPDGSNFTLKIRSTKLEDSAMYFCASSGRGGGGYTFGSGTRLTVV.

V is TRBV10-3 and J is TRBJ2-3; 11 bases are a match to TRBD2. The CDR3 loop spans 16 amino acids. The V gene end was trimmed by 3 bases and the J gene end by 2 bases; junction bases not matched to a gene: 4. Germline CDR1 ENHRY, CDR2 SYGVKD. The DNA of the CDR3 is TGTGCCATCAGTGACCAGACTAGCGGGGTCACAGATACGCAGTATTTT. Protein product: CAISDQTSGVTDTQYF.

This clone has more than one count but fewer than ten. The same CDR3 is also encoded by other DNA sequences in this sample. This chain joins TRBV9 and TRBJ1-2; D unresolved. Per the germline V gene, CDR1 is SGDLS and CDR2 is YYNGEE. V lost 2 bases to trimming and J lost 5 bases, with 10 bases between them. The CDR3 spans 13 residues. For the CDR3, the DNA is TGTGCCAGCAGCGTTTTGGAAGGGTATGGCTACACCTTC. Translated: CASSVLEGYGYTF. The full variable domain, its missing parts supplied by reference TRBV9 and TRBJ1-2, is DSGVTQTPKHLITATGQRVTLRCSPRSGDLSVYWYQQSLDQGLQFLIQYYNGEERAKGNILERFSAQQFPDLHSELNLSSLELGDSALYFCASSVLEGYGYTFGSGTRLTVV.

CDR3 coding DNA: TGTGCCAGCTCACAGGGGGCGAATGAAAAACTGTTTTTT. It specifies CASSQGANEKLFF. This chain uses TRBV18 with TRBJ1-4; 7 nucleotides match TRBD1. V shed 4 bases and J 5 bases; nucleotides not matched to a gene: 1. CDR3 length: 13 amino acids. Germline V gives CDR1 KGHSH, CDR2 LQKENI.

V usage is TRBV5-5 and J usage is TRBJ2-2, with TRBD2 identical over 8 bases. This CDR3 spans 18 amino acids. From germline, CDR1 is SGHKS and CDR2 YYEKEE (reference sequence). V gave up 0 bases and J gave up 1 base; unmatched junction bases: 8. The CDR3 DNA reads TGTGCCAGCAGCTTGGGGATCCTAGCGGGTCGGAACACCGGGGAGCTGTTTTTT. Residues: CASSLGILAGRNTGELFF.

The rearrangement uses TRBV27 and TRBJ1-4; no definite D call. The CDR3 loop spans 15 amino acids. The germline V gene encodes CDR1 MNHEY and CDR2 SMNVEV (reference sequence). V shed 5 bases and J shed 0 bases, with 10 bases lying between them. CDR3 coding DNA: TGTGCCAGCAGTCTACAGCCTACAACTAATGAAAAACTGTTTTTT. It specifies CASSLQPTTNEKLFF.

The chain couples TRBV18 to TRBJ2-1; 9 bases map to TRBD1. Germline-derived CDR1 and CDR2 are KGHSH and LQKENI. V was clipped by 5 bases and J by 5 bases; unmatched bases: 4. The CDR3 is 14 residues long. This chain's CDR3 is CASSSWDRDNEQFF. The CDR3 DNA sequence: TGTGCCAGCTCAAGCTGGGACAGGGACAATGAGCAGTTCTTC.

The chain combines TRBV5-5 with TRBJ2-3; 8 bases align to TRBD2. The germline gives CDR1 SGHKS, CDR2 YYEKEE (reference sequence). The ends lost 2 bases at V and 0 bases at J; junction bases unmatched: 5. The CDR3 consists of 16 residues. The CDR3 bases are TGTGCCAGCAGCTTCGGGGGGGGCCGAAGCACAGATACGCAGTATTTT. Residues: CASSFGGGRSTDTQYF.

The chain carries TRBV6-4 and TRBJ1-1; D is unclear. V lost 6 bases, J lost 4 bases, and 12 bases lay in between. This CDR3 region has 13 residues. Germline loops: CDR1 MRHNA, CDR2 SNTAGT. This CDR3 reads CASSKDAFTEAFF. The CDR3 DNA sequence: TGTGCCAGCAGCAAAGACGCCTTCACTGAAGCTTTCTTT.

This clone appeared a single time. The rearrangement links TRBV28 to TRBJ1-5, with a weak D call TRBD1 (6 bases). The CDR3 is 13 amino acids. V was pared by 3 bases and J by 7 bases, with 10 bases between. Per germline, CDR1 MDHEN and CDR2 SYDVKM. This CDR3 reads CASSFGGQQPQHF. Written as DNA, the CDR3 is TGTGCCAGCAGTTTCGGGGGGCAACAGCCCCAGCATTTT.

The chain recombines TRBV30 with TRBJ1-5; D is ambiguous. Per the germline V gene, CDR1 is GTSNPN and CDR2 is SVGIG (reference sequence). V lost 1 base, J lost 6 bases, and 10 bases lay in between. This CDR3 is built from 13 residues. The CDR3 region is CAWSAGNVQPQHF. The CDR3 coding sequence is TGTGCCTGGAGTGCAGGAAATGTTCAGCCCCAGCATTTT.

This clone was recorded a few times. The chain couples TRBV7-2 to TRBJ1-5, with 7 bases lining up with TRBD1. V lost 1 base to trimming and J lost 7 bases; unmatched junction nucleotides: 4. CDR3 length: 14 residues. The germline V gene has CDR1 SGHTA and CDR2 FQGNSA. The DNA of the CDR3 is TGTGCCAGCAGCTTAGGGGGAGGGGGCCAGCCCCAGCATTTT. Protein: CASSLGGGGQPQHF.

The CDR3 sequence is CASRGSGRYNEQFF. The CDR3 nucleotides are TGTGCCAGCAGGGGTAGCGGGAGATACAATGAGCAGTTCTTC. The rearrangement joins TRBV2 to TRBJ2-1; 9 nucleotides agree with TRBD2. V was pared by 6 bases and J by 4 bases, with 4 bases of the junction left unmatched. CDR1 is SNHLY and CDR2 is FYNNEI in the germline V gene. The CDR3 has 14 amino acids.

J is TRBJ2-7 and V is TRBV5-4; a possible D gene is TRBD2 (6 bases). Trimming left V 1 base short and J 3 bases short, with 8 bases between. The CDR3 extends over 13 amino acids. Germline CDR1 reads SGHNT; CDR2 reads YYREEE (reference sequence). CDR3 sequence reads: CASSLMGGYEQYF. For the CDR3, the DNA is TGTGCCAGCAGCTTGATGGGAGGCTACGAGCAGTACTTC.

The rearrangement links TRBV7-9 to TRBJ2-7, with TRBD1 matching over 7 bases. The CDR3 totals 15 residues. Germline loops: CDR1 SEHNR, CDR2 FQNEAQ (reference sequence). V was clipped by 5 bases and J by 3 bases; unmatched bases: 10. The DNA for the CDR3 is TGTGCCAGCAGCCGACCCCGGGGACAGAACTACGAGCAGTACTTC. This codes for CASSRPRGQNYEQYF.

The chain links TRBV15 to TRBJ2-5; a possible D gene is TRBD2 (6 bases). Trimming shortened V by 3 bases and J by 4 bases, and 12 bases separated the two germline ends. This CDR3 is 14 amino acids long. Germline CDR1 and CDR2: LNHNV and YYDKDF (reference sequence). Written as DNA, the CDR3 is TGTGCCACCAGCAGGAGGCGGGGCGGAGAGACCCAGTACTTC. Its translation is CATSRRRGGETQYF.

The CDR3 here is CASSRLTNTGELFF. The CDR3 coding sequence is TGTGCCAGCAGTCGGCTGACGAACACCGGGGAGCTGTTTTTT. The rearrangement uses TRBV2 and TRBJ2-2; the D is unclear. This CDR3 is 14 amino acids long. With 5 bases removed from V and 0 bases from J, the gap between germline ends came to 7 bases. Germline loops: CDR1 SNHLY, CDR2 FYNNEI.

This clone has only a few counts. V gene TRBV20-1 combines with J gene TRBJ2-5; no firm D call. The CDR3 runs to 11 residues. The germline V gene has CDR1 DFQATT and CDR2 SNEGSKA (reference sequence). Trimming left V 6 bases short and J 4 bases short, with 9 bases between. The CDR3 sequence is CSAPWGETQYF. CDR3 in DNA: TGCAGTGCGCCGTGGGGAGAGACCCAGTACTTC.

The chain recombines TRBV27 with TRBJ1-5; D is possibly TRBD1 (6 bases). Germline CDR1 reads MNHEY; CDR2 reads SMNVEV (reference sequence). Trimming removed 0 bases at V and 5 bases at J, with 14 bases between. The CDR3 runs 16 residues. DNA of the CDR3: TGTGCCAGCAGTTTATCCCCAGGACAGCTCCATCAGCCCCAGCATTTT. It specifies CASSLSPGQLHQPQHF.

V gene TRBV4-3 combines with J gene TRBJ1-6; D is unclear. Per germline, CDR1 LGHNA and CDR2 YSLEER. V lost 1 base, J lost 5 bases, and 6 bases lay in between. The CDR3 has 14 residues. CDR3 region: CASSQAVDNSPLHF. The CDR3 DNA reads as TGCGCCAGCAGCCAAGCGGTCGATAATTCACCCCTCCACTTT.